In its sample, the clone carrying this T cell receptor beta chain was seen a few times. This sample was taken from a study of blood T cell repertoires in COVID-19. As for the study in general: Samples taken during acute and convalescent COVID-19 were collected in the United States, Italy and Spain.

Clinical history reported by participants formed the basis on which cohorts were assigned. TCRdb keeps only in-frame clones here, not all; method: immunoSEQ multiplex PCR. The sample contains about 260,000 clones, less than 95% of which appear only once. Germline V gene lookup returns CDR1 MGHRA and CDR2 YSYEKL. V shed 4 bases and J shed 0 bases, with 10 bases lying between them. The CDR3 consists of 15 residues. V and J are TRBV4-1 and TRBJ2-1; no clear D gene. Specimen: PBMCs or T cells enriched from blood (not recorded which). This receptor was identified in a man aged 35-49 years who had been exposed to COVID-19. Here the CDR3 reads CASSPLRSSYNEQFF. Here the CDR3 DNA reads TGCGCCAGCAGCCCTCTCCGGAGCTCCTACAATGAGCAGTTCTTC.